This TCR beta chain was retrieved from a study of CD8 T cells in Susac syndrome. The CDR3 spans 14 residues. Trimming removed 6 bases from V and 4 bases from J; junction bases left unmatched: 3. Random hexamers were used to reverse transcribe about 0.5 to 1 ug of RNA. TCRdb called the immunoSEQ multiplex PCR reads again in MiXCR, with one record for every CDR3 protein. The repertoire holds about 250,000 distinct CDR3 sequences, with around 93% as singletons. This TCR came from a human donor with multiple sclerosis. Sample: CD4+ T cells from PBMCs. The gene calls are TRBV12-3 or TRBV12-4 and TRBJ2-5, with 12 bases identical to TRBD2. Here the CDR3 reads CASSRLAGVETQYF. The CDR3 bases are TGTGCCAGCAGCCGACTAGCGGGAGTAGAGACCCAGTACTTC.